Sequencing of this T cell receptor (beta chain) was carried out in a study of glioma-infiltrating T cells. Trimming removed 0 bases from V and 1 base from J, with 10 bases in between. Germline V gene data show CDR1 as DFQATT and CDR2 as SNEGSKA (reference sequence). This CDR3 comprises 15 residues. Amplification of TCR alpha and beta CDR3 regions from RNA used iRepertoire nested multiplex PCR. One entry per CDR3 protein results from TCRdb running MiXCR on the multiplex PCR reads. The table has roughly 130,000 distinct CDR3 sequences, about 25% seen once. The specimen was glioma tissue, nonneoplastic brain tissue, or PBMCs (not recorded which). The genes are TRBV20-1 and TRBJ1-3, with D possibly matching TRBD1 (5 bases). This receptor was obtained from a human donor with low-grade glioma or glioblastoma, undergoing nonglioma brain surgery, or in good health (not recorded which). CDR3 DNA: TGCAGTGCTAGAGATGCAGGGCGTTCTGGAAACACCATATATTTT. It yields the protein CSARDAGRSGNTIYF.